This T cell receptor (beta chain) was captured by sequencing in a study of lymphopenia after photon versus proton radiotherapy. CDR1 is MNHEY and CDR2 is SVGAGI in the germline V gene. This CDR3 comprises 15 residues. The V gene lost 5 bases and the J gene lost 0 bases, with 11 bases spanning the gap. Here immunoSEQ multiplex PCR was the method, and the copy in TCRdb shows in-frame clones only, minus some. The sample has around 160,000 clones; approximately 86% are singletons. This TCR came from a man between 50 and 59 years old with gastric cancer. The sequences come from peripheral blood, collected from a patient treated with photon-based radiotherapy. V usage is TRBV6-5 and J usage is TRBJ1-5, with a weak D call TRBD1 (6 bases). CDR3 region: CASSKDRNSNQPQHF. CDR3 nucleotides: TGTGCCAGCAGTAAAGACAGGAATAGCAATCAGCCCCAGCATTTT.